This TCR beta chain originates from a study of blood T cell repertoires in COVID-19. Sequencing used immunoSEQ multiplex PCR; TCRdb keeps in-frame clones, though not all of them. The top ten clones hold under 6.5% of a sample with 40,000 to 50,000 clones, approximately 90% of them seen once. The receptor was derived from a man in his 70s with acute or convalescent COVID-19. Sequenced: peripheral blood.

CDR3 sequence reads: CASSIVGGDSYEQYF. The DNA for the CDR3 is TGTGCCAGTAGTATAGTTGGGGGGGACTCCTACGAGCAGTACTTC. V usage is TRBV19 and J usage is TRBJ2-7; 7 nucleotides line up with TRBD2. The CDR3 consists of 15 residues. V lost 1 base to trimming and J lost 0 bases; unmatched junction nucleotides: 3. Germline-derived CDR1 and CDR2 are LNHDA and SQIVND (reference sequence).